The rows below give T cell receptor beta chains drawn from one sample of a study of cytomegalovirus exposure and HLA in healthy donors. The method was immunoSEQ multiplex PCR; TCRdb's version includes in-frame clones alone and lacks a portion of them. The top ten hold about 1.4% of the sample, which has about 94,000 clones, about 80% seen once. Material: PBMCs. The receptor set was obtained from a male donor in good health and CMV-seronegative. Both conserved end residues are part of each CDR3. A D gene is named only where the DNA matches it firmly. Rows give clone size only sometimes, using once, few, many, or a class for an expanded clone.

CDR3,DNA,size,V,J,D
CASRADRDRGIREQYF,TGTGCCAGCAGGGCAGACCGGGACAGGGGGATTCGGGAGCAGTACTTC,.,TRBV7-2,TRBJ2-5,TRBD1
CASSYNQGDFPYEQYF,TGTGCCAGCAGTTACAATCAAGGGGACTTCCCCTACGAGCAGTACTTC,few,TRBV27,TRBJ2-7,.
CASSVSDRASGANVLTF,TGTGCCAGCAGTGTTTCCGACAGGGCCTCTGGGGCCAACGTCCTGACTTTC,.,TRBV6-1,TRBJ2-6,TRBD1
CASSYGDRVGNEKLFF,TGTGCCAGCAGTTACGGGGACAGGGTCGGGAATGAAAAACTGTTTTTT,.,TRBV6-5,TRBJ1-4,TRBD1
CASSEVAGGTTDTQYF,TGTGCCAGCAGTGAAGTTGCGGGAGGCACCACAGATACGCAGTATTTT,.,TRBV6-1,TRBJ2-3,TRBD2
CASSLERKQGLTF,TGTGCCAGCAGCTTAGAGAGGAAACAGGGGTTAACCTTC,.,TRBV7-9,TRBJ1-2,TRBD1
CASSPGTGGRSYTF,TGCGCCAGCAGCCCCGGGACAGGGGGACGGAGCTACACCTTC,.,TRBV5-1,TRBJ1-2,TRBD1
CAWSVPGNAYEQYF,TGTGCCTGGAGTGTACCCGGGAACGCCTACGAGCAGTACTTC,once,TRBV30,TRBJ2-7,.
CASSVLIAGEAFF,TGTGCCAGCAGTGTACTTATCGCAGGTGAAGCTTTCTTT,.,TRBV6-1,TRBJ1-1,.
CASSFGQGGYEQYF,TGTGCCAGCAGCTTCGGACAGGGGGGCTACGAGCAGTACTTC,once,TRBV5-4,TRBJ2-7,TRBD1
CASSQGWDSSYEQYF,TGCGCCAGCAGCCAAGGATGGGACAGTTCCTACGAGCAGTACTTC,once,TRBV4-3,TRBJ2-7,TRBD1
CASSLGAGGSTDTQYF,TGTGCCAGCAGCTTGGGAGCGGGGGGGAGCACAGATACGCAGTATTTT,.,TRBV7-3,TRBJ2-3,TRBD2
CASSLVTGPLFRNQPQHF,TGTGCCAGCAGCTTAGTGACAGGGCCCCTCTTCCGAAATCAGCCCCAGCATTTT,.,TRBV11-3,TRBJ1-5,TRBD1
CASSLELITNTEAFF,TGTGCCAGCAGTCTCGAACTGATTACGAACACTGAAGCTTTCTTT,.,TRBV6-5,TRBJ1-1,.
CASSGLLSLGAEAFF,TGTGCCAGCAGCGGTCTTCTATCCCTTGGGGCCGAAGCTTTCTTT,.,TRBV5-8,TRBJ1-1,.
CASRLSIGTLEQYF,TGTGCCAGTCGTCTTTCCATCGGGACTCTCGAGCAGTACTTC,once,TRBV5-6,TRBJ2-7,.
CASSPRTGASEAFF,TGTGCCAGCAGCCCTAGGACAGGGGCATCTGAAGCTTTCTTT,.,TRBV5-4,TRBJ1-1,TRBD1
CASSILSTGNTEAFF,TGTGCCAGTAGTATACTCTCGACAGGGAACACTGAAGCTTTCTTT,few,TRBV19,TRBJ1-1,.
CASSSAGGEEYF,TGTGCCAGCAGTTCCGCGGGGGGCGAGGAGTACTTC,few,TRBV27,TRBJ2-7,TRBD2
CASSSTGTGSYEQYF,TGTGCCAGCAGTTCAACCGGGACAGGGTCCTACGAGCAGTACTTC,.,TRBV28,TRBJ2-7,TRBD1
CASSLDTLSGNTIYF,TGTGCCAGCAGCTTGGACACCCTCTCTGGAAACACCATATATTTT,few,TRBV5-4,TRBJ1-3,.
CASSQSQGLAAYNEQFF,TGCGCCAGCAGCCAATCCCAAGGACTAGCAGCATACAATGAGCAGTTCTTC,.,TRBV4-1,TRBJ2-1,TRBD2
CASSSADRIMGNSPLHF,TGTGCCAGCAGTTCCGCTGACAGGATCATGGGGAATTCACCCCTCCACTTT,.,TRBV28,TRBJ1-6,.
CASSWGQGEKLFF,TGTGCCAGCAGTTGGGGACAGGGGGAAAAACTGTTTTTT,.,TRBV6-4,TRBJ1-4,TRBD1
CASSQGAARVPSGNTIYF,TGCGCCAGCAGCCAAGGGGCGGCCAGGGTTCCCTCTGGAAACACCATATATTTT,.,TRBV4-1,TRBJ1-3,.
CASSADSSQPQHF,TGTGCCAGTAGTGCGGACAGCAGTCAGCCCCAGCATTTT,.,TRBV19,TRBJ1-5,.
CASSPPWTGYTEAFF,TGTGCCAGCTCACCGCCTTGGACAGGTTACACTGAAGCTTTCTTT,.,TRBV18,TRBJ1-1,TRBD1